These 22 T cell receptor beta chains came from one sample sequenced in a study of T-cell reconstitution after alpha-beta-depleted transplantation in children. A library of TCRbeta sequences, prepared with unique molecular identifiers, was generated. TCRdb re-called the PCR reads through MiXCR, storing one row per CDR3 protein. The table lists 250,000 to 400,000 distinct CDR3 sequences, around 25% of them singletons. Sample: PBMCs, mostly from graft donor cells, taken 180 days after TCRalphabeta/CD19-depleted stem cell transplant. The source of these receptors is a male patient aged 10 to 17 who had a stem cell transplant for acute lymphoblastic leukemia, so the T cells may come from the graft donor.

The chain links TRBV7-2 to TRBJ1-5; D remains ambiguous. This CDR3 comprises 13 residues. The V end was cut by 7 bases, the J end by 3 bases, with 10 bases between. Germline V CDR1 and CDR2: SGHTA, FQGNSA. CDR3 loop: CASIGRLNQPQHF. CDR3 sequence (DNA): TGTGCCAGCATAGGACGGCTCAATCAGCCCCAGCATTTT.

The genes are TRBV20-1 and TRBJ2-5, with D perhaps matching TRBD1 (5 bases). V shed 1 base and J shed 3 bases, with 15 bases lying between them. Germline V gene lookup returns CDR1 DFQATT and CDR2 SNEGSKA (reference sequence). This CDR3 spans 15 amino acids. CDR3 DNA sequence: TGCAGTGCTAGAGGCCGGGCAGGGAATGAAGAGACCCAGTACTTC. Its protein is CSARGRAGNEETQYF.

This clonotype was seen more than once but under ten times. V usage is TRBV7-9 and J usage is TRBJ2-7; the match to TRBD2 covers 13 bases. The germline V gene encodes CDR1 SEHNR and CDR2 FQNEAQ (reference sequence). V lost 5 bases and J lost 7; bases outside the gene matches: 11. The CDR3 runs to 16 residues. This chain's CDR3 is CASSPTGLAGEKEQYF. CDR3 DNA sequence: TGTGCCAGCAGCCCTACCGGACTAGCGGGAGAAAAAGAGCAGTACTTC.

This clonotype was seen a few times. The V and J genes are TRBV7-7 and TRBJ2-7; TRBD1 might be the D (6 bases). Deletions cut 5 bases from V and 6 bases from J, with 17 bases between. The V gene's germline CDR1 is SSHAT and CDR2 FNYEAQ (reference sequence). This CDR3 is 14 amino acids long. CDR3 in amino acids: CASSPGYRVREQYF. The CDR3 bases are TGTGCCAGCAGCCCTGGGTACAGGGTACGCGAGCAGTACTTC.

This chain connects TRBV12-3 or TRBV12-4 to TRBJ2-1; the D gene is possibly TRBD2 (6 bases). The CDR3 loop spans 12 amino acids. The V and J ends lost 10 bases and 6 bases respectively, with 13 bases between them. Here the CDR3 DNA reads TGTGCCACCCTAGGGACTCCCAATGAGCAGTTCTTC. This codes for CATLGTPNEQFF.

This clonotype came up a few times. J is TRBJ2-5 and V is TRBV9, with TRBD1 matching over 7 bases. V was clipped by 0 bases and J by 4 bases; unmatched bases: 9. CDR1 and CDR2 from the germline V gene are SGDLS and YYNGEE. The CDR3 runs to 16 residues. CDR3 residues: CASSVGQGGAAETQYF. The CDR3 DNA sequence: TGTGCCAGCAGCGTAGGACAGGGTGGAGCAGCAGAGACCCAGTACTTC.

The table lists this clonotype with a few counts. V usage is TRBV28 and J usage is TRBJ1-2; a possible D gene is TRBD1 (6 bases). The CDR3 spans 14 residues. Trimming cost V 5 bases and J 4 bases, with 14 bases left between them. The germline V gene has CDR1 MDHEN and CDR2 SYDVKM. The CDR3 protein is CASSLPGQLYGYTF. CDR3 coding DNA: TGTGCCAGCAGTCTGCCCGGACAGCTCTATGGCTACACCTTC.

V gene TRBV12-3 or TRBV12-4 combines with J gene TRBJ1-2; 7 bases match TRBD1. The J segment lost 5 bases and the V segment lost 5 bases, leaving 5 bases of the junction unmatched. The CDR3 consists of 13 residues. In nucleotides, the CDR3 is TGTGCCAGCAGTCCGGGACAGACTTATGGCTACACCTTC. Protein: CASSPGQTYGYTF.

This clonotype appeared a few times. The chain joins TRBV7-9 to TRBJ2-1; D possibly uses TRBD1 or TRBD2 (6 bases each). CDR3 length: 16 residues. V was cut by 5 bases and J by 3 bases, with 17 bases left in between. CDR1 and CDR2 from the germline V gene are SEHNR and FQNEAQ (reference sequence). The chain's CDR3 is CASSRGLARDYNEQFF. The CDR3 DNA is TGTGCCAGCAGCCGGGGGCTAGCGAGGGACTACAATGAGCAGTTCTTC. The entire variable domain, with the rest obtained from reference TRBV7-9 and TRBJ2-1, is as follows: DTGVSQNPRHKITKRGQNVTFRCDPISEHNRLYWYRQTLGQGPEFLTYFQNEAQLEKSRLLSDRFSAERPKGSFSTLEIQRTEQGDSAMYLCASSRGLARDYNEQFFGPGTRLTVL.

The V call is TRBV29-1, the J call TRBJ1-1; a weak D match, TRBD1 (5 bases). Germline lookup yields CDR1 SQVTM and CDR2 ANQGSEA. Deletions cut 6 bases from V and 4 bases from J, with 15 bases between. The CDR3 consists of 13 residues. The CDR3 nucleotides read TGCAGCGTGACCCCCGGGACCCCCACTGAAGCTTTCTTT. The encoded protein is CSVTPGTPTEAFF.

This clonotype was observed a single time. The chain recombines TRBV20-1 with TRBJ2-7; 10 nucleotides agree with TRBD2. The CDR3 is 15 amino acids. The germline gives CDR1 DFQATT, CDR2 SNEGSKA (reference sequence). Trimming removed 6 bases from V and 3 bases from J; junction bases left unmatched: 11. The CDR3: CSAPSPAGGSYEQYF. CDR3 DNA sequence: TGCAGTGCGCCAAGCCCAGCGGGAGGGAGCTACGAGCAGTACTTC.

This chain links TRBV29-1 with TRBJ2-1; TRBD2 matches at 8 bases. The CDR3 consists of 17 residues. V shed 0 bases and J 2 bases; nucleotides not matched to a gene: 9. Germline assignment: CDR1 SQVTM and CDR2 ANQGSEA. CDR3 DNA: TGCAGCGTTGAAGATGGACGACTAGCGCAGACCTACAATGAGCAGTTCTTC. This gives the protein CSVEDGRLAQTYNEQFF.

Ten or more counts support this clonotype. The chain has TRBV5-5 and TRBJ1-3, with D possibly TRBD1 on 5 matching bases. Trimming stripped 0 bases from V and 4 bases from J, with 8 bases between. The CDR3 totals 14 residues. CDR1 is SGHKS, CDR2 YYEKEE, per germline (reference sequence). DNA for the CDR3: TGTGCCAGCAGCTTGGTCCCAGGGGGAAACACCATATATTTT. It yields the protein CASSLVPGGNTIYF.

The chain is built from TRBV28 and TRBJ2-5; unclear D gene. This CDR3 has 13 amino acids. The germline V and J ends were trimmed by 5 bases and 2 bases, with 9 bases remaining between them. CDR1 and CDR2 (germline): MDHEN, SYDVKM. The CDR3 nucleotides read TGTGCCAGCAGTAATCAGAATCAAGAGACCCAGTACTTC. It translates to CASSNQNQETQYF.

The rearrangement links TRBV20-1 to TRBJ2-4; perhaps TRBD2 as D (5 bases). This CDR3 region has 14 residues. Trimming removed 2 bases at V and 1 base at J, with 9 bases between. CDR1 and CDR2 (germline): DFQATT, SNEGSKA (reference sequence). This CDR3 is CSARHRGAKNIQYF. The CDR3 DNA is TGCAGTGCTAGACATCGCGGGGCCAAAAACATTCAGTACTTC.

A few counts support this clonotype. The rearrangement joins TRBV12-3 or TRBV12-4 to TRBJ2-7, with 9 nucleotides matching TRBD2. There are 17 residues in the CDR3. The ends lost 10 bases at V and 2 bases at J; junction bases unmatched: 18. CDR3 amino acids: CATSWISGSTIAYEQYF. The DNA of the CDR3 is TGTGCCACCTCCTGGATTAGCGGGAGCACAATCGCCTACGAGCAGTACTTC.

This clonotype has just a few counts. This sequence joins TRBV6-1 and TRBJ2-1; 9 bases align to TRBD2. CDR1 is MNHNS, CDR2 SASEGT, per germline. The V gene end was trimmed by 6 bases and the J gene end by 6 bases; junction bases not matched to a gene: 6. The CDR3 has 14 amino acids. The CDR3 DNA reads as TGTGCCAGCAGGCCGGGACTAGCAATCAATGAGCAGTTCTTC. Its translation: CASRPGLAINEQFF.

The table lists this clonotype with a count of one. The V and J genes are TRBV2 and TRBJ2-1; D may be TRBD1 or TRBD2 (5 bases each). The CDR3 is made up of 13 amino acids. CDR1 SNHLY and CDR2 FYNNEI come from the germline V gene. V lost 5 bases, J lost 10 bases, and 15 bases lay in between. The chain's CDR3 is CASSPTPGREQFF. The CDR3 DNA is TGTGCCAGCAGTCCCACTCCGGGACGCGAGCAGTTCTTC.

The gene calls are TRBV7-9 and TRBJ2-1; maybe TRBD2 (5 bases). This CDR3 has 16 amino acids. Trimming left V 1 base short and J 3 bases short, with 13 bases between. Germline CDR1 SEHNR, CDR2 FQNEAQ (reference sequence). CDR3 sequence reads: CASSLVVASLYNEQFF. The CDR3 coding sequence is TGTGCCAGCAGCTTAGTGGTGGCTAGCCTCTACAATGAGCAGTTCTTC.

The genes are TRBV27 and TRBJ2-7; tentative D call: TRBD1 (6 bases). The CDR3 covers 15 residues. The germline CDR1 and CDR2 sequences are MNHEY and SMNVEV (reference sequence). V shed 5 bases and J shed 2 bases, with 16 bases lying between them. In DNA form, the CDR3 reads TGTGCCAGCAGTCTCTCCGGGACACTAACCTACGAGCAGTACTTC. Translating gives CASSLSGTLTYEQYF.

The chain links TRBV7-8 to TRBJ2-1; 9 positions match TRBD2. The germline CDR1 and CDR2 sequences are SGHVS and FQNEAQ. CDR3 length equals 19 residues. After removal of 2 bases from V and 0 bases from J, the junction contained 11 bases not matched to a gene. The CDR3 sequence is CASSLKGLAGLSSYNEQFF. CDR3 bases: TGTGCCAGCAGCTTAAAAGGGCTAGCGGGGTTAAGCTCCTACAATGAGCAGTTCTTC.

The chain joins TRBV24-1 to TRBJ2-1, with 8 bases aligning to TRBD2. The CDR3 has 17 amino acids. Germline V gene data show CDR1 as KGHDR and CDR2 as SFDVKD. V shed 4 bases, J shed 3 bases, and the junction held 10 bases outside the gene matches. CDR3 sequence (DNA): TGTGCCACCAGTGACACGGGAGGGCCGGAAAACTACAATGAGCAGTTCTTC. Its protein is CATSDTGGPENYNEQFF.